The clone carrying this TCR beta chain was seen once. Its target is not known. The data belong to a study of Graves' ophthalmopathy and Graves' hyperthyroidism. Study overall: Hyperthyroidism was considered stable when no ophthalmopathy appeared within 18 months of follow-up.

Overall study findings and caveats: A model built from 13 signatures distinguished ophthalmopathy from stable hyperthyroidism with roughly 90% sensitivity and approximately 81% specificity. The model's ophthalmopathy progression predictions had less than 71% sensitivity and 72.22% specificity.

The CDR3 spans 14 residues. Trimming at V came to 4 bases and at J to 7 bases, leaving 10 bases not matched to a gene. Germline CDR1 and CDR2: ENHRY and SYGVKD. Exclusion criteria comprised other autoimmune diseases, uncontrolled infections, pregnancy or lactation in patients. Amplification targeted the TCR beta CDR3 regions, with RNA transcripts as the source material. Scientists carried out first-round RT-PCR using HTBI primers and then a second-round multiplex PCR. MiXCR, applied by TCRdb to the multiplex PCR reads, yields one record per CDR3 protein. This sample carries over a million distinct CDR3 sequences, less than 45% of them seen once, and the ten largest clones take approximately 12%.

The sequence derives from an adult man with Graves' hyperthyroidism. The gene calls are TRBV10-3 and TRBJ2-7; TRBD1 matches 7 bases. The sample comprised peripheral blood or thyroid tissue (not recorded which). CDR3 protein: CAISATNRGQEQYF. In DNA form, the CDR3 reads TGTGCCATCAGTGCTACCAACAGGGGCCAGGAGCAGTACTTC.